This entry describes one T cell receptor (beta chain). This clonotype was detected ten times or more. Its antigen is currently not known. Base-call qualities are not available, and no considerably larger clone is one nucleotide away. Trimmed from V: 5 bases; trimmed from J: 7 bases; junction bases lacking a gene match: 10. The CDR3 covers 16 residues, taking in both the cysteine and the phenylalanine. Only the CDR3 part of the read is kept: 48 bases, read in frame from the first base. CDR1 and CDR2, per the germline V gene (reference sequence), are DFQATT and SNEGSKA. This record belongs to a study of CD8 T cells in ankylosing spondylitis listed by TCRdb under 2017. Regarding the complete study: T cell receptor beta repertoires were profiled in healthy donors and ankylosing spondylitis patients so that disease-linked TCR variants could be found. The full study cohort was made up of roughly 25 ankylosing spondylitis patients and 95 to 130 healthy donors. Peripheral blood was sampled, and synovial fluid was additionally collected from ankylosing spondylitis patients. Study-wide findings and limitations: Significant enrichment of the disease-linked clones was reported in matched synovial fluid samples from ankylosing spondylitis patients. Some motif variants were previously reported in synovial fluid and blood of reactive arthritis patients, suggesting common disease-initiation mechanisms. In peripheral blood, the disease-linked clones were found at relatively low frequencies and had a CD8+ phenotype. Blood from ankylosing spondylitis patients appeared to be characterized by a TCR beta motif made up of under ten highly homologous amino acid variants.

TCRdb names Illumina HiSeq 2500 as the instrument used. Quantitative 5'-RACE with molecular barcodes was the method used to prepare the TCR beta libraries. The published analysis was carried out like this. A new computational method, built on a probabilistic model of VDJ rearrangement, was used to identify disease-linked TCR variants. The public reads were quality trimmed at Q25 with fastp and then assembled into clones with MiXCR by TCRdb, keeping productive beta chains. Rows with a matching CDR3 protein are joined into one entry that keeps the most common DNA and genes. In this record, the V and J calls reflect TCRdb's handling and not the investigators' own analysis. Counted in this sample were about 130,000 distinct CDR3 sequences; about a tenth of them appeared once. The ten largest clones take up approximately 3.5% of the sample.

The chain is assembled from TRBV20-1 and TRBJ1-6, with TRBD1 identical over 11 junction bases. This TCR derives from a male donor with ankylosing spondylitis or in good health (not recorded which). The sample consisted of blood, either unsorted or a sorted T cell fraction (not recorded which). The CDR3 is CSASPLGTGGNSPLHF. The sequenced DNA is TGCAGTGCTTCACCCCTGGGGACAGGGGGGAATTCACCCCTCCACTTT.